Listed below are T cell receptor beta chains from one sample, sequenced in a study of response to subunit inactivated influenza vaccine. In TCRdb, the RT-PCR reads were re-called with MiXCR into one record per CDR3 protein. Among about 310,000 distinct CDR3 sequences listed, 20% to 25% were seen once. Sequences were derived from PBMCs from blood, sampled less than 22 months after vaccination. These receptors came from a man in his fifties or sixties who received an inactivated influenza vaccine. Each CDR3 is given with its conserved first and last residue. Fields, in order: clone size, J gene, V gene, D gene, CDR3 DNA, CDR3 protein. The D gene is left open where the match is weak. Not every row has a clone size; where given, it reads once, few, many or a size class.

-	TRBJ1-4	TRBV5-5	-	TGTGCCAGCAGCCCAAGGAGGGGCGAATACGAAAAACTGTTTTTT	CASSPRRGEYEKLFF
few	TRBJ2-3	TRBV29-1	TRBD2	TGCAGCGTCGCCACTTTAGCGGGAGGGAGCACAGATACGCAGTATTTT	CSVATLAGGSTDTQYF
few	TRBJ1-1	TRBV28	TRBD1	TGTGCCAGCAGTCCCGGAGACAGGGAGGACACTGAAGCTTTCTTT	CASSPGDREDTEAFF
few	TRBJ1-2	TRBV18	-	TGTGCCAGCTCACCTAACGGGGGGACTCGGTATGGCTACACCTTC	CASSPNGGTRYGYTF
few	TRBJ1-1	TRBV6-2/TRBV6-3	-	TGTGCCAGCAGTTCGAGGGGGGGGGCTGGCACTGAAGCTTTCTTT	CASSSRGGAGTEAFF
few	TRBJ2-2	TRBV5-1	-	TGCGCCAGCAGCTTGGGGGTCAGAGCGAACACCGGGGAGCTGTTTTTT	CASSLGVRANTGELFF
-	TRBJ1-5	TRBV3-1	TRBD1	TGTGCCAGCAGCTCGGGACAGGACCCGGGGAGCAATCAGCCCCAGCATTTT	CASSSGQDPGSNQPQHF
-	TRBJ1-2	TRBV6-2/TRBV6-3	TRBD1	TGTGCCAGCAGTTATCCGACAGGGGAGTTGGATAACTATGGCTACACCTTC	CASSYPTGELDNYGYTF
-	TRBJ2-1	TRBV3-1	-	TGTGCCAGCAGCCAAGATGTGAGGGGACGCTACAATGAGCAGTTCTTC	CASSQDVRGRYNEQFF
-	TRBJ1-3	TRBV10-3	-	TGTGCCATCAGTGAGTCGATGGATTCTGGAAACACCATATATTTT	CAISESMDSGNTIYF
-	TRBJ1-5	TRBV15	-	TGTGCCACCAGCAGGAAGGGACATAACAATCAGCCCCAGCATTTT	CATSRKGHNNQPQHF
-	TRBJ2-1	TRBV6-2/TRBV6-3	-	TGTGCCAGCAGTTACTCGACCTCACCAGGCCTTCCCTACAATGAGCAGTTCTTC	CASSYSTSPGLPYNEQFF
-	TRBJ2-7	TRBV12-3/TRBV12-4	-	TGTGCCAGCAGTTCTTCTATCTACGAGCAGTACTTC	CASSSSIYEQYF
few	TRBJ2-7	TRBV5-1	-	TGCGCCAGCAGCTTGGGGGCGGTGCAATCCTACGAGCAGTACTTC	CASSLGAVQSYEQYF
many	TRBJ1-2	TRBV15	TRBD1	TGTGCCACCAGCAGAGATCATGGGACAGCCTATGGCTACACCTTC	CATSRDHGTAYGYTF
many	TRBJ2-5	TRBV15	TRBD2	TGTGCCACCAGCTCGGGACTAGCGGACCAAGAGACCCAGTACTTC	CATSSGLADQETQYF
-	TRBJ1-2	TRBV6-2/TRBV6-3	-	TGTGCCAGCAGGGACAGAGAAGACGAGGGCTACACCTTC	CASRDREDEGYTF
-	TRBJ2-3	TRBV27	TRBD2	TGTGCCAGCAGTTTAGAGGGGGGGACTAGCGGGAATTTCATCACAGATACGCAGTATTTT	CASSLEGGTSGNFITDTQYF